This record concerns one TCR beta chain sequence. The CDR3 runs to 14 residues. With 1 base removed from V and 4 bases from J, the gap between germline ends came to 10 bases. The record originates from a study of patients and donors after allogeneic stem cell transplantation. Via MiXCR, TCRdb re-called the RT-PCR reads, giving one row per CDR3 protein. The table includes about 960,000 distinct CDR3 sequences, roughly 18% detected once. Sequencing input: blood, either unsorted or a sorted T cell fraction (not recorded which). The chain uses TRBV12-3 or TRBV12-4 and TRBJ1-2, with D perhaps matching TRBD1 (5 bases). This sequence was found in a human donor who was either an allogeneic HSCT recipient or a stem cell or donor lymphocyte infusion donor (not recorded which). It is not recorded whose cells these are; they may come from a transplant donor. CDR3 DNA sequence: TGTGCCAGCAGTTTAGGGCGACAGATCTATGGCTACACCTTC. Residues: CASSLGRQIYGYTF.